Each of the 32 T cell receptor beta chains below was sequenced from the same sample in a study of T-cell reconstitution after alpha-beta-depleted transplantation in children. Preparation of the TCRbeta library used unique molecular identifiers. TCRdb redid the calling of the PCR reads with MiXCR, one entry per CDR3 protein. This table has about 500,000 distinct CDR3 sequences, approximately 30% appearing once. The source material was PBMCs from the stem cell graft donor, sampled from the stem cell graft. These receptors were collected from a human donor who donated a stem cell graft to a child with aplastic anemia.

The gene calls are TRBV6-2 or TRBV6-3 and TRBJ2-1; no reliable D call. The ends were cut back, 4 bases at V and 3 bases at J, with 16 bases in the middle. This CDR3 comprises 16 residues. Per germline, CDR1 MNHEY and CDR2 SVGEGT. As DNA, the CDR3 is TGTGCCAGCAGTTCCCCTATTGGCGTCAACTACAATGAGCAGTTCTTC. This gives the protein CASSSPIGVNYNEQFF.

The J gene is TRBJ1-5, the V gene TRBV12-3 or TRBV12-4; 7 bases are a match to TRBD1. V lost 5 bases and J lost 3; bases outside the gene matches: 7. The length of the CDR3 is 15 residues. The CDR3 sequence is CASSDRQGNNQPQHF. The CDR3 DNA reads TGTGCCAGCAGTGACCGACAGGGTAACAATCAGCCCCAGCATTTT.

The chain uses TRBV10-3 and TRBJ1-4; TRBD1 agrees at 8 bases. Germline V gene sequence: CDR1 ENHRY, CDR2 SYGVKD. The CDR3 covers 16 residues. Trimming removed 4 bases from V and 1 base from J; junction bases left unmatched: 5. In DNA form, the CDR3 reads TGTGCCATCAGTGGGACAGGGCGAGGAACTAATGAAAAACTGTTTTTT. It yields the protein CAISGTGRGTNEKLFF.

This clonotype was counted between two and nine times. The chain employs TRBV28 and TRBJ1-5, with 8 bases that match TRBD1. V was pared by 7 bases and J by 7 bases, with 15 bases of the junction left unmatched. Per germline, CDR1 MDHEN and CDR2 SYDVKM. The CDR3 spans 16 residues. As DNA, the CDR3 is TGTGCCAGCATCGACTGGGGCAGGGGGCAAAACCAGCCCCAGCATTTT. As protein: CASIDWGRGQNQPQHF.

This clonotype was counted a few times. The CDR3 nucleotides read TGTGCCAGCAGTCTGTCCGGGGCCAACACAGATACGCAGTATTTT. The encoded protein is CASSLSGANTDTQYF. The rearrangement links TRBV6-2 or TRBV6-3 to TRBJ2-3; D tentatively reads TRBD1 or TRBD2 (5 bases each). Between the trimmed V and J ends, which lost 5 bases and 2 bases, there was a span of 14 bases. The CDR3 has 15 amino acids. The germline gives CDR1 MNHEY, CDR2 SVGEGT.

This chain links TRBV20-1 with TRBJ1-6, with TRBD1 matching over 7 bases. The CDR3 runs to 15 residues. Germline-derived CDR1 and CDR2 are DFQATT and SNEGSKA (reference sequence). Trimming cost V 5 bases and J 5 bases; bases outside gene matches: 9. The CDR3: CSAPETGSDNSPLHF. CDR3 nucleotides: TGCAGTGCTCCGGAGACAGGGAGCGATAATTCACCCCTCCACTTT.

The chain links TRBV30 to TRBJ2-2, with D perhaps matching TRBD1 (5 bases). Germline CDR1 reads GTSNPN; CDR2 reads SVGIG (reference sequence). The V end was cut by 5 bases, the J end by 0 bases, with 16 bases between. The CDR3 has 16 amino acids. In DNA form, the CDR3 reads TGTGCCTGGCTCATCCCGACAGTGTCGAACACCGGGGAGCTGTTTTTT. Protein sequence: CAWLIPTVSNTGELFF.

This clonotype was observed a few times. The rearrangement links TRBV4-2 to TRBJ1-2, with a tentative D call TRBD1 (5 bases). Germline CDR1 reads LGHNA; CDR2 reads YNFKEQ. The CDR3 runs 16 residues. Trimming took off 1 base at V and 4 bases at J, with 16 bases between the two ends. The CDR3 spells CASSQAGARGSYGYTF. The CDR3 DNA follows: TGTGCCAGCAGCCAAGCGGGTGCTAGGGGAAGCTATGGCTACACCTTC.

The chain uses TRBV6-4 and TRBJ1-1; D is undetermined. Trimming took 6 bases from V and 1 from J, leaving 9 bases between them. Germline-derived CDR1 and CDR2 are MRHNA and SNTAGT. The CDR3 is made up of 13 amino acids. The CDR3 loop reads CASSDTPNTEAFF. The CDR3 DNA reads as TGTGCCAGCAGCGATACACCGAACACTGAAGCTTTCTTT.

A single count supports this clonotype. The chain combines TRBV28 with TRBJ2-7, with TRBD2 matching over 14 bases. This CDR3 has 15 residues. Germline CDR1 reads MDHEN; CDR2 reads SYDVKM. Unmatched junction bases numbered 3, after V lost 5 bases and J lost 3 bases. Here the CDR3 DNA reads TGTGCCAGCAGTCGTGGGACTAGCGGGGGCTACGAGCAGTACTTC. Translation: CASSRGTSGGYEQYF.

This clonotype was recorded a few times. The gene calls are TRBV4-2 and TRBJ1-5, with D hard to call. Trimming removed 1 base from V and 0 bases from J, with 10 bases in between. The CDR3 runs to 16 residues. Per the germline V gene, CDR1 is LGHNA and CDR2 is YNFKEQ. This chain's CDR3 is CASSQAFGSSNQPQHF. The CDR3 bases are TGTGCCAGCAGCCAAGCCTTCGGGTCTAGCAATCAGCCCCAGCATTTT.

The J gene is TRBJ2-4, the V gene TRBV29-1; D is unclear. CDR1 and CDR2 from the germline V gene are SQVTM and ANQGSEA. There are 13 residues in the CDR3. The ends were cut back, 6 bases at V and 3 bases at J, with 12 bases in the middle. The CDR3 DNA follows: TGCAGCGTCTCGTCAAGTGGCAAAAACATTCAGTACTTC. This gives the protein CSVSSSGKNIQYF.

This clonotype has just a few counts. The chain joins TRBV20-1 to TRBJ2-1; weak D call: TRBD2 (6 bases). Germline values: CDR1 DFQATT, CDR2 SNEGSKA (reference sequence). The V and J ends lost 6 bases and 6 bases respectively, with 15 bases between them. The CDR3 spans 13 residues. The CDR3 DNA reads as TGCAGTGCGCCTAGGAGGGGCCCCAATGAGCAGTTCTTC. It codes for CSAPRRGPNEQFF.

This clonotype was seen only once. One end of the junction is discordant with germline, which a read error may explain. The rearrangement links TRBV20-1 to TRBJ2-3, with D possibly being TRBD2 (5 bases). Per the germline V gene, CDR1 is DFQATT and CDR2 is SNEGSKA (reference sequence). CDR3 size: 11 residues. The CDR3 sequence is CSASLGDMQYF. CDR3 DNA: TGCAGTGCTAGTTTGGGAGATATGCAGTATTTT.

This clonotype showed up just a few times. This chain connects TRBV5-5 to TRBJ1-2; 7 bases line up with TRBD1. V was pared by 2 bases and J by 4 bases, with 5 bases of the junction left unmatched. Germline V gives CDR1 SGHKS, CDR2 YYEKEE (reference sequence). CDR3 length equals 14 residues. The CDR3 reads CASSFGQDPYGYTF. CDR3 nucleotide sequence: TGTGCCAGCAGCTTCGGACAGGACCCCTATGGCTACACCTTC.

In this sample, this clonotype turned up a few times. The genes are TRBV28 and TRBJ2-7; no clear D. The germline V and J ends were trimmed by 5 bases and 0 bases, with 8 bases remaining between them. Germline V gene lookup returns CDR1 MDHEN and CDR2 SYDVKM. The CDR3 sequence is 13 residues long. CDR3 coding DNA: TGTGCCAGCAGTACTCTAAGCTCCTACGAGCAGTACTTC. Encoded protein: CASSTLSSYEQYF.

In this sample, this clonotype turned up a few times. The rearrangement uses TRBV5-1 and TRBJ2-5; the D call may be TRBD1 or TRBD2 (6 bases each). Looked up from germline, CDR1 is SGHRS and CDR2 is YFSETQ. V was clipped by 5 bases and J by 3 bases, with 20 bases between them. The CDR3 loop spans 16 amino acids. CDR3: CASRLGGTSGKETQYF. CDR3 nucleotide sequence: TGCGCCAGCAGGCTCGGCGGGACATCGGGGAAAGAGACCCAGTACTTC.

In its sample, this clonotype was seen many times. The rearrangement links TRBV12-3 or TRBV12-4 to TRBJ1-1, with 8 bases identical to TRBD1. CDR3 length: 12 amino acids. V trimming: 6 bases; J trimming: 3 bases; junction bases outside the gene matches: 0. CDR3 in amino acids: CASRQGDTEAFF. The CDR3 region has the DNA TGTGCCAGCAGACAGGGGGACACTGAAGCTTTCTTT.

The chain couples TRBV18 to TRBJ2-2; possibly TRBD2 for D (5 bases). This CDR3 spans 14 amino acids. Per germline, CDR1 KGHSH and CDR2 LQKENI. V gave up 3 bases and J gave up 4 bases, with 9 bases separating them. This CDR3 is CASSPEVRTGELFF. As DNA, the CDR3 is TGTGCCAGCTCACCGGAGGTACGCACCGGGGAGCTGTTTTTT.

This clonotype has a single count. V gene TRBV24-1 combines with J gene TRBJ2-3; D perhaps matches TRBD1 (5 bases). The CDR3 consists of 12 residues. V lost 3 bases and J lost 9, with 9 bases in between. Germline loops: CDR1 KGHDR, CDR2 SFDVKD. The chain's CDR3 is CATSDQGATQYF. In nucleotides, the CDR3 is TGTGCCACCAGTGATCAGGGCGCCACGCAGTATTTT.

The chain employs TRBV6-1 and TRBJ2-7; no clear D. Germline loops: CDR1 MNHNS, CDR2 SASEGT. The CDR3 contains 15 residues. Between the trimmed V and J ends, which lost 7 bases and 3 bases, there was a span of 19 bases. The CDR3 protein is CASTNVHRSHYEQYF. The CDR3 DNA sequence: TGTGCCAGCACCAACGTCCACCGGAGCCACTACGAGCAGTACTTC.

In its sample, this clonotype was seen a few times. The J gene is TRBJ2-1, the V gene TRBV27, with 13 nucleotides matching TRBD2. Germline CDR1 and CDR2: MNHEY and SMNVEV (reference sequence). The CDR3 runs to 18 residues. J gave up 2 bases and V 3 bases, and 7 bases lay outside the gene matches. CDR3 in amino acids: CASSLPTSGRLPYNEQFF. CDR3 nucleotide sequence: TGTGCCAGCAGTTTGCCGACTAGCGGGAGGTTACCCTACAATGAGCAGTTCTTC.

The V call is TRBV6-1, the J call TRBJ2-5; no clear D gene. Trimming removed 5 bases from V and 5 bases from J, with 12 bases in between. CDR1 MNHNS and CDR2 SASEGT come from the germline V gene. This CDR3 has 13 residues. The DNA of the CDR3 is TGTGCCAGCAGTCCCATCGACGGCGAGACCCAGTACTTC. Its protein product is CASSPIDGETQYF.

This rearrangement joins TRBV11-3 to TRBJ2-2, with 8 bases fitting TRBD1. Germline trimming cut 4 bases from V and 7 bases from J; bases unmatched to any gene: 8. The CDR3 covers 15 residues. Germline V gives CDR1 SGHNT, CDR2 YENEEA. CDR3 coding DNA: TGTGCCAGCAGCTCGCCGGGACAGGCCCGCGGGGAGCTGTTTTTT. Encoded protein: CASSSPGQARGELFF.

The chain is built from TRBV5-1 and TRBJ2-5; D possibly corresponds to TRBD2 (6 bases). The CDR3 consists of 16 residues. Germline V gene sequence: CDR1 SGHRS, CDR2 YFSETQ. Trimming removed 7 bases at V and 1 base at J, with 20 bases between. CDR3 bases: TGCGCCAGCGCTACGTTATCGGGGGTACCCCAAGAGACCCAGTACTTC. It translates to CASATLSGVPQETQYF.

Details on this clonotype: A read error may be the cause here, since a much bigger clone is one base away. The chain links TRBV6-4 to TRBJ2-3; the match to TRBD2 covers 12 bases. The CDR3 is 15 residues long. CDR1 is MRHNA, CDR2 SNTAGT, per germline. The CDR3 DNA reads as TGTGCCAGCAGTGAGACTAGCGGGAGCGCAGATGCGCAGTATTTT. Protein: CASSETSGSADAQYF.

This chain joins TRBV6-1 and TRBJ2-1; 7 nucleotides line up with TRBD2. V trimming: 3 bases; J trimming: 6 bases; junction bases outside the gene matches: 14. Germline CDR1 reads MNHNS; CDR2 reads SASEGT. The CDR3 contains 17 residues. CDR3 region: CASSEKYGGSVINEQFF. For the CDR3, the DNA is TGTGCCAGCAGTGAGAAGTACGGCGGGAGTGTCATCAATGAGCAGTTCTTC.

The rearrangement uses TRBV12-3 or TRBV12-4 and TRBJ2-7; D assignment may be TRBD1 or TRBD2 (6 bases each). The CDR3 is made up of 16 amino acids. Deletions cut 8 bases from V and 2 bases from J, with 22 bases between. The CDR3, as DNA: TGTGCCAGCGGGCCTGGGGGGCAGGCCATTACCTACGAGCAGTACTTC. Encoded protein: CASGPGGQAITYEQYF.

V is TRBV25-1 and J is TRBJ2-7; D call uncertain. V lost 11 bases and J 6 bases, leaving 17 bases between the germline ends. CDR1 is MGHDK, CDR2 SYGVNS, per germline. This CDR3 has 12 residues. The CDR3 is CAPNVINGEQYF. DNA for the CDR3: TGTGCCCCGAACGTAATAAACGGCGAGCAGTACTTC.

This clonotype was found once. The chain uses TRBV11-2 and TRBJ1-2; D not resolved. The CDR3 runs to 15 residues. Deletions cut 0 bases from V and 4 bases from J, with 12 bases between. The germline V gene encodes CDR1 SGHAT and CDR2 FQNNGV. The CDR3 protein is CASSLDPGRSYGYTF. The CDR3 bases are TGTGCCAGCAGCTTAGATCCCGGACGCAGCTATGGCTACACCTTC.

V gene TRBV4-3 combines with J gene TRBJ2-6; D assignment may be TRBD1 or TRBD2 (5 bases each). V was shortened by 1 base and J by 4 bases, with 17 bases between the two germline ends. Germline V lookup: CDR1 LGHNA, CDR2 YSLEER. The CDR3 spans 18 residues. CDR3 bases: TGCGCCAGCAGCCAAGCCCCGGGGCCACCGGCGGGGGCCAACGTCCTGACTTTC. This sequence encodes CASSQAPGPPAGANVLTF.

This chain links TRBV27 with TRBJ2-3; D call uncertain. The CDR3 has 16 amino acids. From germline, CDR1 is MNHEY and CDR2 SMNVEV (reference sequence). V lost 0 bases and J lost 2, with 12 bases in between. CDR3 coding DNA: TGTGCCAGCAGTTTATCGATTGTAGGCTACACAGATACGCAGTATTTT. Translated, it gives CASSLSIVGYTDTQYF.